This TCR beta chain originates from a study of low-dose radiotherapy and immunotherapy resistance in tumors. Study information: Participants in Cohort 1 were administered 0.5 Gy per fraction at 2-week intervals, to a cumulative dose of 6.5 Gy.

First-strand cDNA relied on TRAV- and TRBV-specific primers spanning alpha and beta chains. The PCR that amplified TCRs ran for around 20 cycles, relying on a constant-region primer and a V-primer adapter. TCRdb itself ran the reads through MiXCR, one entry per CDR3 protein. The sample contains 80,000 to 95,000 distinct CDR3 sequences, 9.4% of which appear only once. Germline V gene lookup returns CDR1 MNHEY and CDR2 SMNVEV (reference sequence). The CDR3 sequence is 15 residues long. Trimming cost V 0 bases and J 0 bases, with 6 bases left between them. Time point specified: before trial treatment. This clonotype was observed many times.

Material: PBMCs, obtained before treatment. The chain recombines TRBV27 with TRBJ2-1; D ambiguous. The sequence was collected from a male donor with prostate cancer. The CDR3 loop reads CASSLSKSSYNEQFF. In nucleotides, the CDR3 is TGTGCCAGCAGTTTATCCAAGAGCTCCTACAATGAGCAGTTCTTC.